This passage covers 24 T cell receptor beta chains from one sample sequenced in a study of CD8 T cells in Susac syndrome. Random hexamers were used to reverse transcribe the RNA input (about 0.5 to 1 ug). Using its own MiXCR run on the immunoSEQ multiplex PCR reads, TCRdb lists one record per CDR3 protein. Of about 200,000 distinct CDR3 sequences in the sample, roughly 94% were seen once. The sample consisted of CD4+ T cells from PBMCs. Receptor source: a human donor in good health.

The CDR3 coding sequence is TGTGCCAGCTCACCGGGGAGCGGCACAGATACGCAGTATTTT. As protein: CASSPGSGTDTQYF. The V gene is TRBV18, the J gene TRBJ2-3; the D gene is possibly TRBD2 (5 bases). Trimming left V 3 bases short and J 1 base short, with 8 bases between. Per germline, CDR1 KGHSH and CDR2 LQKENI. This CDR3 region has 14 residues.

The rearrangement uses TRBV7-9 and TRBJ1-2; possible D gene TRBD1, 6 bases. V lost 5 bases, J lost 7 bases, and 14 bases lay in between. Germline V gene data show CDR1 as SEHNR and CDR2 as FQNEAQ (reference sequence). The CDR3 runs 13 residues. The CDR3 sequence is CASSPGQSAGYTF. DNA for the CDR3: TGTGCCAGCAGCCCCGGACAGTCCGCTGGCTACACCTTC.

The rearrangement links TRBV6-4 to TRBJ1-2, with D possibly matching TRBD1 (5 bases). CDR3 length equals 14 residues. V lost 5 bases and J lost 2, with 12 bases in between. The germline V gene encodes CDR1 MRHNA and CDR2 SNTAGT. The CDR3 DNA follows: TGTGCCAGCAGTTCCTTGGCAGGGAACTATGGCTACACCTTC. It encodes CASSSLAGNYGYTF.

This rearrangement joins TRBV18 to TRBJ1-2; the match to TRBD1 covers 8 bases. V trimming: 7 bases; J trimming: 4 bases; junction bases outside the gene matches: 8. CDR3 length: 14 residues. CDR1 KGHSH and CDR2 LQKENI come from the germline V gene. DNA of the CDR3: TGTGCCAGCTTTCTCGACAGGGGCCGCTATGGCTACACCTTC. This encodes CASFLDRGRYGYTF.

The chain carries TRBV20-1 and TRBJ1-2; perhaps TRBD1 as D (6 bases). CDR1 and CDR2 (germline): DFQATT, SNEGSKA (reference sequence). The CDR3 has 15 amino acids. V lost 0 bases and J 0 bases, leaving 11 bases between the germline ends. The CDR3 protein is CSARDGGRTNYGYTF. The DNA of the CDR3 is TGCAGTGCTAGAGATGGGGGCCGCACTAACTATGGCTACACCTTC.

In this sample, this clonotype turned up a few times. The chain recombines TRBV29-1 with TRBJ2-5; TRBD1 matches at 7 bases. The germline V gene encodes CDR1 SQVTM and CDR2 ANQGSEA. Losses at the gene ends were 3 bases for V and 4 bases for J; bases not matched to a gene: 5. The CDR3 extends over 13 amino acids. CDR3 sequence reads: CSVETGFGETQYF. CDR3 in DNA: TGCAGCGTTGAGACAGGGTTTGGAGAGACCCAGTACTTC.

CDR3 in DNA: TGTGCCAGCAGGACAGGCTCACCGGCTTCCTATGGCTACACCTTC. It translates to CASRTGSPASYGYTF. The rearrangement uses TRBV27 and TRBJ1-2; the D gene is possibly TRBD1 (6 bases). The CDR3 spans 15 residues. In germline, CDR1 is MNHEY, CDR2 SMNVEV (reference sequence). V lost 6 bases and J 4 bases, leaving 18 bases between the germline ends.

The chain uses TRBV2 and TRBJ2-5, with 7 bases identical to TRBD1. The CDR3 sequence is 14 residues long. Germline V gene lookup returns CDR1 SNHLY and CDR2 FYNNEI. The J segment lost 5 bases and the V segment lost 5 bases, leaving 8 bases of the junction unmatched. The CDR3 spells CASSPGTVGETQYF. The CDR3 DNA follows: TGTGCCAGCAGTCCAGGGACAGTTGGGGAGACCCAGTACTTC.

A single count supports this clonotype. J is TRBJ1-1 and V is TRBV20-1, with 8 bases identical to TRBD1. The CDR3 sequence is 13 residues long. After removal of 6 bases from V and 4 bases from J, the junction contained 7 bases not matched to a gene. The germline V gene encodes CDR1 DFQATT and CDR2 SNEGSKA (reference sequence). The CDR3 region has the DNA TGCAGTGCCCCCAGGGGGCAAGCCACTGAAGCTTTCTTT. As protein: CSAPRGQATEAFF.

This clonotype was recorded once. The chain combines TRBV24-1 with TRBJ1-2; no clear D. The CDR3 runs to 13 residues. Germline CDR1 is KGHDR and CDR2 is SFDVKD. V was cut by 4 bases and J by 6 bases, with 11 bases left in between. The CDR3, as DNA: TGTGCCACCAGTGAGCCGGGTGGGAATGGCTACACCTTC. It specifies CATSEPGGNGYTF.

The chain uses TRBV3-1 and TRBJ2-3, with 11 bases aligning to TRBD2. The CDR3 is 16 amino acids. Unmatched junction bases numbered 5, after V lost 1 base and J lost 5 bases. The V gene's germline CDR1 is LGHDT and CDR2 YNNKEL (reference sequence). CDR3 protein: CASSQGLAGLGDTQYF. In nucleotides, the CDR3 is TGTGCCAGCAGCCAAGGACTAGCGGGATTGGGAGATACGCAGTATTTT.

CDR3 nucleotide sequence: TGCAGCGTAACCGGGACAGGCCGCACAGATACGCAGTATTTT. Its translation: CSVTGTGRTDTQYF. This rearrangement joins TRBV29-1 to TRBJ2-3; 8 bases match TRBD1. The V gene's germline CDR1 is SQVTM and CDR2 ANQGSEA. CDR3 size: 14 residues. V shed 6 bases, J shed 1 base, and the junction held 6 bases outside the gene matches.

The chain couples TRBV28 to TRBJ2-1, with 7 bases fitting TRBD1. CDR3 size: 13 residues. Trimming removed 10 bases from V and 2 bases from J; junction bases left unmatched: 5. Germline lookup yields CDR1 MDHEN and CDR2 SYDVKM. The chain's CDR3 is CANRQGPYNEQFF. In DNA, the CDR3 is TGTGCCAACAGACAGGGACCCTACAATGAGCAGTTCTTC.

This sequence joins TRBV3-1 and TRBJ2-1; TRBD2 might be the D (6 bases). V lost 8 bases and J lost 6, with 17 bases in between. This CDR3 comprises 14 residues. Germline values: CDR1 LGHDT, CDR2 YNNKEL (reference sequence). CDR3 protein: CASQPREVPNEQFF. In DNA form, the CDR3 reads TGTGCCAGCCAGCCCAGGGAGGTGCCCAATGAGCAGTTCTTC.

The chain has TRBV3-1 and TRBJ2-1; 7 bases are a match to TRBD1. The CDR3 loop spans 16 amino acids. With V trimmed by 5 bases and J by 10 bases, 17 bases remained unmatched. Germline values: CDR1 LGHDT, CDR2 YNNKEL (reference sequence). The DNA for the CDR3 is TGTGCCAGCAGCGATATCACAGGGGTGATCTTACGAGAGCAGTTCTTC. Amino acids: CASSDITGVILREQFF.

The chain carries TRBV10-2 and TRBJ2-1; tentatively, D is TRBD1 (6 bases). Germline lookup yields CDR1 WSHSY and CDR2 SAAADI. The CDR3 runs 12 residues. Trimming took 8 bases from V and 9 from J, leaving 14 bases between them. As DNA, the CDR3 is TGCGCCAGCGATACAGGGTCGGGTGAGCAGTTCTTC. This translates into CASDTGSGEQFF.

This clonotype has only a few counts. The CDR3 DNA follows: TGTGCCAGCAGGTACCAAGAGACCCAGTACTTC. Its protein product is CASRYQETQYF. This sequence joins TRBV12-3 or TRBV12-4 and TRBJ2-5; D gene unclear. The ends were cut back, 6 bases at V and 0 bases at J, with 2 bases in the middle. The CDR3 consists of 11 residues.

This clonotype was picked up one time. The chain is built from TRBV11-3 and TRBJ1-1, with 9 bases aligning to TRBD1. CDR1 is SGHNT and CDR2 is YENEEA in the germline V gene. This CDR3 comprises 15 residues. V lost 5 bases, J lost 3 bases, and 7 bases stayed unmatched. Here the CDR3 DNA reads TGTGCCAGCAGCCTCCGGACAGGGGTAGACACTGAAGCTTTCTTT. This gives the protein CASSLRTGVDTEAFF.

The chain employs TRBV12-3 or TRBV12-4 and TRBJ1-5, with D maybe TRBD1 (6 bases). The CDR3 covers 14 residues. V lost 5 bases and J 8 bases, leaving 16 bases between the germline ends. The CDR3 coding sequence is TGTGCCAGCAGTACCCTCGGGGGCGCGGAGCCCCAGCATTTT. Its protein is CASSTLGGAEPQHF.

The chain recombines TRBV20-1 with TRBJ2-7, with D unresolved. The ends were cut back, 5 bases at V and 0 bases at J, with 11 bases in the middle. Germline CDR1 reads DFQATT; CDR2 reads SNEGSKA (reference sequence). This CDR3 has 13 residues. CDR3 nucleotides: TGCAGTGCTTCCCATAGCCGCTCCTACGAGCAGTACGTC. This gives the protein CSASHSRSYEQYV.

J is TRBJ2-5 and V is TRBV23-1, with D possibly being TRBD1 (7 bases). TRBV23-1 is sorted into the ORF group, with uncertain function. The CDR3 contains 15 residues. Trimming shortened V by 4 bases and J by 5 bases, and 17 bases separated the two germline ends. This CDR3 is CASSLALTGRETQYF. For the CDR3, the DNA is TGCGCCAGCAGTCTCGCCCTGACAGGGAGGGAGACCCAGTACTTC.

This clonotype was seen only once. The J gene is TRBJ2-3, the V gene TRBV15, with 9 bases lining up with TRBD1. V lost 2 bases, J lost 8 bases, and 8 bases stayed unmatched. CDR3 length equals 15 residues. Germline V gives CDR1 LNHNV, CDR2 YYDKDF (reference sequence). CDR3 sequence reads: CATSRPGTGRTTQYF. In DNA form, the CDR3 reads TGTGCCACCAGCAGACCCGGGACAGGGAGGACTACGCAGTATTTT.

The genes are TRBV4-3 and TRBJ1-1, with TRBD1 as a possible D gene (5 bases). The CDR3 sequence is 15 residues long. V was cut by 1 base and J by 1 base, with 10 bases left in between. Germline CDR1 is LGHNA and CDR2 is YSLEER. The chain's CDR3 is CASSQGLRENTEAFF. CDR3 DNA sequence: TGCGCCAGCAGCCAAGGTCTCAGGGAGAACACTGAAGCTTTCTTT.

J is TRBJ2-1 and V is TRBV30; 10 bases fit TRBD2. The CDR3 covers 16 residues. V shed 4 bases and J 2 bases; nucleotides not matched to a gene: 8. Germline V gene sequence: CDR1 GTSNPN, CDR2 SVGIG (reference sequence). The CDR3 DNA sequence: TGTGCCTGGAAACCGAAACTAGCGGGAACCTACAATGAGCAGTTCTTC. This encodes CAWKPKLAGTYNEQFF. The variable domain in full, completed from reference TRBV30 and TRBJ2-1, reads SQTIHQWPATLVQPVGSPLSLECTVEGTSNPNLYWYRQAAGRGLQLLFYSVGIGQISSEVPQNLSASRPQDRQFILSSKKLLLSDSGFYLCAWKPKLAGTYNEQFFGPGTRLTVL.